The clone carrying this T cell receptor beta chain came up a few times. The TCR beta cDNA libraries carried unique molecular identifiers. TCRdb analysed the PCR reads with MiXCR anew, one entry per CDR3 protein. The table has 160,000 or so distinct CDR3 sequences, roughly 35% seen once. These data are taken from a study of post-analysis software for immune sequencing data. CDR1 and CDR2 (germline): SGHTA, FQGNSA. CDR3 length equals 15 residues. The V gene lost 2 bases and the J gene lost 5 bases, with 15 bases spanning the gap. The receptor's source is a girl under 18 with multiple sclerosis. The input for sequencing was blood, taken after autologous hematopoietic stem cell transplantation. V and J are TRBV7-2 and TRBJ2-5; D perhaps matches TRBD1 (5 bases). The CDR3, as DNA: TGTGCCAGCAGCTTAACGGGCTCCCAGGGTGAGACCCAGTACTTC. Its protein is CASSLTGSQGETQYF.